These T cell receptor beta chains were read from a single sample in a study of blood T cells in healthy people across ages. MiXCR, applied by TCRdb to the 5' RACE reads, yields one record per CDR3 protein. This sample has about 1,400,000 distinct CDR3 sequences, with around 42% found just once. The specimen sequenced was blood. These receptors were taken from a woman aged 18-30 years in good health. Each CDR3 is given with its conserved first and last residue. A D gene is named only where the DNA matches it firmly. Not all rows give a size; the values are once, few, many and, for expanded clones, a class.

J	size	D	V	DNA	CDR3
TRBJ2-1	few	NA	TRBV2	TGTGCCAGCAATCTACGGGCTAGGTCGGATGAGCAGTTCTTC	CASNLRARSDEQFF
TRBJ2-7	few	TRBD2	TRBV10-3	TGTGCCATCAGTGACCTTGGACTAGCTAACTCCTACGAGCAGTACTTC	CAISDLGLANSYEQYF
TRBJ1-1	NA	NA	TRBV12-3/TRBV12-4	TGTGCCAGCAGTTTAATGGCGGCGAACACTGAAGCTTTCTTT	CASSLMAANTEAFF
TRBJ2-3	few	NA	TRBV9	TGTGCCAGCAGCGTAGGTGGCTCAACGGGCGCAGATACGCAGTATTTT	CASSVGGSTGADTQYF
TRBJ1-6	NA	TRBD1	TRBV2	TGTGCCAGCAGGGCTCGACAGGGGATGGATTCACCCCTCCACTTT	CASRARQGMDSPLHF
TRBJ2-4	NA	NA	TRBV3-1	TGTGCCAGCAGCCAAGGAGAAGAGGTCGGGCAGTACTTC	CASSQGEEVGQYF
TRBJ1-4	NA	NA	TRBV15	TGTGCCACCAGCCCTCGGGGGGAAAAACTGTTTTTT	CATSPRGEKLFF
TRBJ1-2	NA	TRBD1	TRBV7-9	TGTGCCAGCAGCTTAGCTCGACAGGGGGTCTATGGCTACACCTTC	CASSLARQGVYGYTF
TRBJ1-1	NA	NA	TRBV6-5	TGTGCCAGCAGTATACCTACAGGGCCTTCCAGTGAAGCTTTCTTT	CASSIPTGPSSEAFF
TRBJ2-1	NA	NA	TRBV15	TGTGCCACGGGCGGGACGGTCTACAATGAGCAGTTCTTC	CATGGTVYNEQFF
TRBJ2-1	few	TRBD2	TRBV20-1	TGCAGTGCTAGAGATTATCAGCGGGGGGGTTTTCGTAATGAGCAGTTCTTC	CSARDYQRGGFRNEQFF
TRBJ2-7	NA	TRBD2	TRBV7-4	TGTGCCAGCAGCGGTCAATATAGCGGGAGGGGTTACGAGCAGTACTTC	CASSGQYSGRGYEQYF
TRBJ1-2	NA	NA	TRBV10-3	TGTGCCATCAGTGAGTCGACTGAGTATGGCTACACCTTC	CAISESTEYGYTF
TRBJ2-3	few	NA	TRBV18	TGTGCCAGCTCACCACCGGGTCGGGATACGCAGTATTTT	CASSPPGRDTQYF
TRBJ2-5	few	NA	TRBV12-3/TRBV12-4	TGTGCCAGCAGTCCACAGGGAGCGGGACAAGAGACCCAGTACTTC	CASSPQGAGQETQYF
TRBJ2-7	few	TRBD1	TRBV14	TGTGCCAGCAGCCTAGGGACAGGCTTTTTAAACGAGCAGTACTTC	CASSLGTGFLNEQYF
TRBJ1-2	NA	NA	TRBV10-2	TGCGCCAGCAGTGAACGCAGTATTTACTATGGCTACACCTTC	CASSERSIYYGYTF
TRBJ2-2	once	NA	TRBV5-1	TGCGCCAGCAGCTCCCTAGACATCGGGGACCCCTTCCCCGGGGAGCTGTTTTTT	CASSSLDIGDPFPGELFF
TRBJ2-7	NA	NA	TRBV7-6	TGTGCCAGCAGCCCGACCGGGGCGGAAATTGGGTACGAGCAGTACTTC	CASSPTGAEIGYEQYF
TRBJ2-7	NA	TRBD1	TRBV29-1	TGCAGCGTAGAACAGGGGGGTAACGAGCAGTACTTC	CSVEQGGNEQYF
TRBJ1-1	NA	NA	TRBV21-1	TGTGCCAGCAGCAAAGCGGAGCGGGGGTATGAAGCTTTCTTT	CASSKAERGYEAFF
TRBJ1-1	NA	NA	TRBV2	TGTGCCAGCAGCCCGGGGGTAACCACTGAAGCTTTCTTT	CASSPGVTTEAFF